The next 19 T cell receptor beta chains were all read from a single sample in a study of blood T cell repertoires in COVID-19. The assay was immunoSEQ multiplex PCR, and TCRdb's table has in-frame clones only and misses some. The sample carries roughly 410,000 clones, 89% recorded once. Sequencing was carried out using peripheral blood. The receptor set was obtained from a man aged 40-49 years with acute or convalescent COVID-19.

Here the CDR3 DNA reads TGTGCCAGCAGTGCGGGAGCATCCTACGAGCAGTACTTC. Amino acid sequence: CASSAGASYEQYF. The V call is TRBV28, the J call TRBJ2-7, with 7 bases lining up with TRBD2. The V gene's germline CDR1 is MDHEN and CDR2 SYDVKM. The ends lost 5 bases at V and 1 base at J; junction bases unmatched: 2. The CDR3 contains 13 residues.

This clone was seen only once. CDR3 nucleotide sequence: TGTGCCAGCAGGGCTAGCGGGACACCCTCTGGTGAGCAGTTCTTC. This codes for CASRASGTPSGEQFF. The rearrangement uses TRBV3-1 (or the pseudogene TRBV3-2) and TRBJ2-1; 9 bases line up with TRBD2. The V gene end was trimmed by 6 bases and the J gene end by 9 bases; junction bases not matched to a gene: 12. CDR1 is LGHDT and CDR2 is YNNKEL in the germline V gene (reference sequence). The CDR3 is 15 amino acids.

This rearrangement joins TRBV30 to TRBJ1-3; D call uncertain. The CDR3 loop spans 13 amino acids. The germline V gene has CDR1 GTSNPN and CDR2 SVGIG (reference sequence). The chain's CDR3 is CASWADGGNTIYF. In nucleotides, the CDR3 is TGTGCGAGCTGGGCCGATGGGGGAAACACCATATATTTT.

This chain joins TRBV24-1 and TRBJ2-3; D is perhaps TRBD1 (6 bases). The germline gives CDR1 KGHDR, CDR2 SFDVKD. V shed 5 bases and J shed 5 bases, with 13 bases lying between them. The CDR3 contains 14 residues. CDR3 in amino acids: CATSALKGEDTQYF. The CDR3 DNA sequence: TGTGCCACCAGTGCCCTCAAGGGGGAAGATACGCAGTATTTT.

The chain has TRBV4-3 and TRBJ1-6, with TRBD1 as a possible D gene (5 bases). CDR3 size: 16 residues. Trimming removed 0 bases from V and 7 bases from J, with 13 bases in between. Germline assignment: CDR1 LGHNA and CDR2 YSLEER. CDR3 in amino acids: CASSQDLRGLNSPLHF. In DNA form, the CDR3 reads TGCGCCAGCAGCCAAGATCTAAGGGGACTCAATTCACCCCTCCACTTT.

V is TRBV7-9 and J is TRBJ1-4; perhaps TRBD1 as D (6 bases). The CDR3 is made up of 17 amino acids. Germline V gene lookup returns CDR1 SEHNR and CDR2 FQNEAQ (reference sequence). Trimming cost V 5 bases and J 0 bases, with 16 bases left between them. The CDR3 nucleotides are TGTGCCAGCAGCCCCCGGGGGGCCCCCTCAACTAATGAAAAACTGTTTTTT. As protein: CASSPRGAPSTNEKLFF.

V usage is TRBV27 and J usage is TRBJ2-2; D perhaps matches TRBD2 (6 bases). This CDR3 contains 13 residues. Germline CDR1 reads MNHEY; CDR2 reads SMNVEV (reference sequence). Trimming shortened V by 1 base and J by 10 bases, and 10 bases separated the two germline ends. The CDR3 nucleotides read TGTGCCAGCAGTTTATGGGGGGAAGTGGAGCTGTTTTTT. Protein sequence: CASSLWGEVELFF.

This sequence joins TRBV5-1 and TRBJ1-2, with 10 positions matching TRBD1. Germline V gene data show CDR1 as SGHRS and CDR2 as YFSETQ. The CDR3 has 13 residues. V was pared by 4 bases and J by 13 bases, with 10 bases of the junction left unmatched. DNA of the CDR3: TGCGCCAGCAGCACCCGGGACAGGGGCCTTCTCACCTTC. Translated: CASSTRDRGLLTF.

This clone was seen a single time. This sequence joins TRBV30 and TRBJ2-1, with 9 positions matching TRBD2. The junction had 0 bases not matched to a gene; V was cut back by 2 bases and J by 1 base. Germline V lookup: CDR1 GTSNPN, CDR2 SVGIG (reference sequence). This CDR3 contains 14 residues. CDR3: CAWSSGGSYNEQFF. CDR3 bases: TGTGCCTGGAGTAGCGGGGGGTCCTACAATGAGCAGTTCTTC. Combining the CDR3 with reference TRBV30 and TRBJ2-1 gives the whole variable domain SQTIHQWPATLVQPVGSPLSLECTVEGTSNPNLYWYRQAAGRGLQLLFYSVGIGQISSEVPQNLSASRPQDRQFILSSKKLLLSDSGFYLCAWSSGGSYNEQFFGPGTRLTVL.

The J gene is TRBJ2-2, the V gene TRBV11-2; D possibly corresponds to TRBD2 (5 bases). CDR3 length: 14 amino acids. Trimming removed 2 bases from V and 5 bases from J, with 9 bases in between. CDR1 SGHAT and CDR2 FQNNGV come from the germline V gene. As DNA, the CDR3 is TGTGCCAGCAGCTTATTTCGGGATACCGGGGAGCTGTTTTTT. The encoded protein is CASSLFRDTGELFF.

The chain combines TRBV19 with TRBJ2-7; 8 nucleotides agree with TRBD1. Trimming removed 5 bases from V and 4 bases from J; junction bases left unmatched: 7. Germline CDR1 is LNHDA and CDR2 is SQIVND (reference sequence). This CDR3 has 14 amino acids. The CDR3 protein is CASSSAGGAYEQYF. The CDR3 DNA is TGTGCCAGTAGTTCGGCAGGGGGCGCGTACGAGCAGTACTTC.

This rearrangement joins TRBV19 to TRBJ2-7, with D perhaps matching TRBD2 (6 bases). Germline loops: CDR1 LNHDA, CDR2 SQIVND (reference sequence). The CDR3 spans 12 residues. Deletions cut 3 bases from V and 6 bases from J, with 9 bases between. The CDR3 nucleotides are TGTGCCAGTAGTATGGCGGGGCCCGAGCAGTACTTC. Its protein product is CASSMAGPEQYF.

This sequence joins TRBV2 and TRBJ2-1, with a possible D match to TRBD2 (5 bases). Per germline, CDR1 SNHLY and CDR2 FYNNEI. This CDR3 is built from 14 residues. V lost 4 bases and J 8 bases, leaving 15 bases between the germline ends. CDR3 coding DNA: TGTGCCAGCAGTGCCAGTCTACCCGGGGATGAGCAGTTCTTC. Translation gives CASSASLPGDEQFF.

This sequence joins TRBV6-1 and TRBJ1-4; tentative D call: TRBD1 (5 bases). There are 19 residues in the CDR3. In germline, CDR1 is MNHNS, CDR2 SASEGT. V was cut by 2 bases and J by 0 bases, with 19 bases left in between. For the CDR3, the DNA is TGTGCCAGCAGTGAAATCATGACAGCAGTGTATGCAACTAATGAAAAACTGTTTTTT. This codes for CASSEIMTAVYATNEKLFF.

This clone was seen a single time. The rearrangement uses TRBV11-2 and TRBJ1-1; 9 nucleotides agree with TRBD1. V was clipped by 5 bases and J by 0 bases; unmatched bases: 13. This CDR3 is 18 amino acids long. Germline CDR1 is SGHAT and CDR2 is FQNNGV. The CDR3 region is CASSHPWGTGRLNTEAFF. CDR3 DNA sequence: TGTGCCAGCAGCCACCCCTGGGGGACAGGGCGCTTGAACACTGAAGCTTTCTTT.

Points on this clone: The same CDR3 is also encoded by other DNA sequences in this sample. This chain connects TRBV30 to TRBJ1-1; no firm D call. Germline V gene lookup returns CDR1 GTSNPN and CDR2 SVGIG (reference sequence). Trimming stripped 2 bases from V and 0 bases from J, with 7 bases between. CDR3 length: 13 amino acids. The CDR3 DNA sequence: TGTGCCTGGAGTTTGGCCATGAACACTGAAGCTTTCTTT. It translates to CAWSLAMNTEAFF.

This sequence joins TRBV7-9 and TRBJ1-6, with D uncertain. The CDR3 runs to 14 residues. The V end lost 2 bases, the J end lost 4 bases, and 6 bases lay between the germline ends. Germline CDR1 and CDR2: SEHNR and FQNEAQ (reference sequence). CDR3 in amino acids: CASSLSVYNSPLHF. The CDR3 nucleotides are TGTGCCAGCAGCTTATCGGTTTATAATTCACCCCTCCACTTT.

This clone was seen just once. This sequence joins TRBV19 and TRBJ2-1; 9 bases fit TRBD2. Germline V gene sequence: CDR1 LNHDA, CDR2 SQIVND (reference sequence). V trimming: 2 bases; J trimming: 3 bases; junction bases outside the gene matches: 2. The CDR3 is made up of 15 amino acids. The CDR3 sequence is CASSIQAGGYNEQFF. The CDR3 coding sequence is TGTGCCAGTAGTATACAAGCGGGGGGCTACAATGAGCAGTTCTTC.

The genes are TRBV19 and TRBJ2-2, with a tentative D call TRBD1 (6 bases). The CDR3 has 14 residues. V was pared by 10 bases and J by 6 bases, with 18 bases between. The V gene's germline CDR1 is LNHDA and CDR2 SQIVND (reference sequence). The CDR3 loop is CATLNRESAGELFF. CDR3 in DNA: TGTGCCACCCTCAACAGGGAAAGTGCCGGGGAGCTGTTTTTT.